A selection of T cell receptor beta chains follows, all from one sample in a study of shared clonotypes between healthy human individuals. Only in-frame clones appear in the TCRdb table, and some are missing; sequencing was by immunoSEQ multiplex PCR. This table holds about 500,000 clones, approximately 71% found once. Sequencing input: PBMCs. Receptors were obtained from a woman aged 40 to 55 in good health. Some clones in this sample may be carry-over from other donors' samples. Both conserved end residues are part of each CDR3. Fields, in order: V gene, D gene, J gene, clone size, CDR3 DNA, CDR3 protein. D genes are given only for firm matches. Clone sizes are given selectively: once, few, many, or a class where the clone is expanded.

v_gene: TRBV30; d_gene: NA; j_gene: TRBJ2-5; abundance: few; CDR3nt: TGTGCCTGGAGTCTATTGGCGACCCAGTACTTC; CDR3aa: CAWSLLATQYF
v_gene: TRBV9; d_gene: TRBD2; j_gene: TRBJ2-7; abundance: NA; CDR3nt: TGTGCCAGCAGCGTAGGAGTGGGAGGGCTCTCCTACGAGCAGTACTTC; CDR3aa: CASSVGVGGLSYEQYF
v_gene: TRBV6-5; d_gene: NA; j_gene: TRBJ1-1; abundance: NA; CDR3nt: TGTGCCAGCAGTCGGGGGGGATCCCAGACTTTCTTT; CDR3aa: CASSRGGSQTFF
v_gene: TRBV19; d_gene: TRBD2; j_gene: TRBJ2-2; abundance: few; CDR3nt: TGTGCCAGTGTCGGCGGGGGGACACCTTTCACCGGGGAGCTGTTTTTT; CDR3aa: CASVGGGTPFTGELFF
v_gene: TRBV27; d_gene: NA; j_gene: TRBJ2-2; abundance: NA; CDR3nt: TGTGCCAGCAGGCCCTTGGGGGGATTTCGTCCCGGGGAGCTGTTTTTT; CDR3aa: CASRPLGGFRPGELFF
v_gene: TRBV27; d_gene: NA; j_gene: TRBJ2-7; abundance: NA; CDR3nt: TGTGCCAGCAGTTTATCCCCCGGCCAGCGGAAGGAGCAATACTTC; CDR3aa: CASSLSPGQRKEQYF
v_gene: TRBV18; d_gene: NA; j_gene: TRBJ1-4; abundance: NA; CDR3nt: TGTGCCAGCTCAAAGACCGCCACATCGTTGACTAATGAAAAACTGTTTTTT; CDR3aa: CASSKTATSLTNEKLFF
v_gene: TRBV30; d_gene: NA; j_gene: TRBJ1-5; abundance: NA; CDR3nt: TGTGCCTGGAGTGTAAAAGGGGGGCATCAGCCCCAGCATTTT; CDR3aa: CAWSVKGGHQPQHF
v_gene: TRBV4-2; d_gene: NA; j_gene: TRBJ2-3; abundance: few; CDR3nt: TGTGCCAGCAGCCAAGAACCCCTCCCTTTCACAGATACGCAGTATTTT; CDR3aa: CASSQEPLPFTDTQYF
v_gene: TRBV28; d_gene: NA; j_gene: TRBJ1-1; abundance: NA; CDR3nt: TGTGCCAGCACCGCCTCGGGGACGCTAAACACTGAAGCTTTCTTT; CDR3aa: CASTASGTLNTEAFF
v_gene: TRBV28; d_gene: NA; j_gene: TRBJ1-5; abundance: NA; CDR3nt: TGTGCCAGCACTCTATGGGGTAGCAATCAGCCCCAGCATTTT; CDR3aa: CASTLWGSNQPQHF
v_gene: TRBV2; d_gene: TRBD1; j_gene: TRBJ2-7; abundance: NA; CDR3nt: TGTGCCAGCAGTGACCAGGGGGCCGTCTACGAGCAGTACTTC; CDR3aa: CASSDQGAVYEQYF
v_gene: TRBV6-1; d_gene: NA; j_gene: TRBJ1-2; abundance: NA; CDR3nt: TGTGCCAGCAGTGAAGCAGGGTCGGGCGGAATGGGGTACACCTTC; CDR3aa: CASSEAGSGGMGYTF
v_gene: TRBV11-1; d_gene: NA; j_gene: TRBJ2-7; abundance: NA; CDR3nt: TGTGCCAGCAGCTTACGCCCGGGTGGAGGTTACGAGCAGTACTTC; CDR3aa: CASSLRPGGGYEQYF
v_gene: TRBV9; d_gene: TRBD2; j_gene: TRBJ2-1; abundance: NA; CDR3nt: TGTGCCAGCAGCGTAGGCGTCGGGGGGTTGGATGAGCAGTTCTTC; CDR3aa: CASSVGVGGLDEQFF
v_gene: TRBV4-1; d_gene: TRBD2; j_gene: TRBJ2-1; abundance: few; CDR3nt: TGCGCCAGCAGCCCCGTACGCCTAGCGGGAGGGTCAGACAATGAGCAGTTCTTC; CDR3aa: CASSPVRLAGGSDNEQFF
v_gene: TRBV7-9; d_gene: TRBD2; j_gene: TRBJ2-5; abundance: NA; CDR3nt: TGTGCCAGCAGCTTAGCGGGAGGGCCGGGAGAGACCCAGTACTTC; CDR3aa: CASSLAGGPGETQYF
v_gene: TRBV4-2; d_gene: NA; j_gene: TRBJ1-1; abundance: NA; CDR3nt: TGTGCCAGCAGCCAAGATAGGCTAATGAACACTGAAGCTTTCTTT; CDR3aa: CASSQDRLMNTEAFF
v_gene: TRBV27; d_gene: NA; j_gene: TRBJ2-2; abundance: NA; CDR3nt: TGTGCCAGCAGTTTTAGTATAACCGGGGAGCTGTTTTTT; CDR3aa: CASSFSITGELFF
v_gene: TRBV29-1; d_gene: NA; j_gene: TRBJ1-1; abundance: NA; CDR3nt: TGCAGCGTTGAATTGGTTAGACAGAACACTGAAGCTTTCTTT; CDR3aa: CSVELVRQNTEAFF
v_gene: TRBV15; d_gene: TRBD1; j_gene: TRBJ2-7; abundance: many; CDR3nt: TGTGCCACCAGCGAGGACAGGGGATTGGGAGAGCAGTACTTC; CDR3aa: CATSEDRGLGEQYF
v_gene: TRBV13; d_gene: NA; j_gene: TRBJ2-1; abundance: NA; CDR3nt: TGTGCCAGCAGCTTAAGGAGGCGGGGAGTGAGGCCCCTCAATGAGCAGTTCTTC; CDR3aa: CASSLRRRGVRPLNEQFF
v_gene: TRBV27; d_gene: TRBD1; j_gene: TRBJ1-1; abundance: NA; CDR3nt: TGTGCCAGCAGTTTATTGGGACAGGGAGGATGGGCTGAAGCTTTCTTT; CDR3aa: CASSLLGQGGWAEAFF
v_gene: TRBV7-8; d_gene: TRBD1; j_gene: TRBJ2-7; abundance: NA; CDR3nt: TGTGCCAGCAGCCATAGGACAGGGGAGGTTTACGAGCAGTACTTC; CDR3aa: CASSHRTGEVYEQYF
v_gene: TRBV5-1; d_gene: TRBD1; j_gene: TRBJ2-1; abundance: NA; CDR3nt: TGCGCCAGCAGCGGCGGGACAGGGGCCGGAAAGTACAATGAGCAGTTCTTC; CDR3aa: CASSGGTGAGKYNEQFF
v_gene: TRBV7-2; d_gene: NA; j_gene: TRBJ1-1; abundance: many; CDR3nt: TGTGCCAGCAGCTTTGCCCCACAGGGCACTGAAGCTTTCTTT; CDR3aa: CASSFAPQGTEAFF
v_gene: TRBV11-2; d_gene: TRBD1; j_gene: TRBJ1-6; abundance: NA; CDR3nt: TGTGCCAGCAGCTTAGCCACAGGGGAATCACCCCTCCACTTT; CDR3aa: CASSLATGESPLHF
v_gene: TRBV7-2; d_gene: NA; j_gene: TRBJ1-1; abundance: NA; CDR3nt: TGTGCCAGCAGCCCACAGTACAGCCCTGAAGCTTTCTTT; CDR3aa: CASSPQYSPEAFF
v_gene: TRBV5-1; d_gene: NA; j_gene: TRBJ2-5; abundance: NA; CDR3nt: TGCGCCAGCAGCTTGGTAGCACCAACGGGGGAGACCCAGTACTTC; CDR3aa: CASSLVAPTGETQYF
v_gene: TRBV18; d_gene: TRBD1; j_gene: TRBJ2-3; abundance: NA; CDR3nt: TGTGCCAGCTCACCCGACAGGGAACCTAGCACAGATACGCAGTATTTT; CDR3aa: CASSPDREPSTDTQYF
v_gene: TRBV6-5; d_gene: NA; j_gene: TRBJ2-7; abundance: many; CDR3nt: TGTGCCAGCAGGGTAGCGGAGCTATCCTACGAGCAGTACTTC; CDR3aa: CASRVAELSYEQYF
v_gene: TRBV6-5; d_gene: NA; j_gene: TRBJ2-7; abundance: NA; CDR3nt: TGTGCCAGCAGGGAAATGGGGGGACAGTACTACGAGCAGTACTTC; CDR3aa: CASREMGGQYYEQYF
v_gene: TRBV11-2; d_gene: TRBD2; j_gene: TRBJ2-1; abundance: once; CDR3nt: TGTGCCAGCAGCCTGGGGGGGATTTACAATGAGCAGTTCTTC; CDR3aa: CASSLGGIYNEQFF
v_gene: TRBV5-1; d_gene: TRBD2; j_gene: TRBJ2-1; abundance: NA; CDR3nt: TGCGCCAGCAGCTCCCCGGGACTAGCGGGGACCTCCTACAATGAGCAGTTCTTC; CDR3aa: CASSSPGLAGTSYNEQFF
v_gene: TRBV5-4; d_gene: TRBD2; j_gene: TRBJ2-1; abundance: NA; CDR3nt: TGTGCCAGCAGACCTAAGGGACTAGCGGGAGGCAATGAGCAGTTCTTC; CDR3aa: CASRPKGLAGGNEQFF
v_gene: TRBV7-8; d_gene: NA; j_gene: TRBJ2-1; abundance: NA; CDR3nt: TGTGCCAGCAGCTTGGACAGCAGCGATGAGCAGTTCTTC; CDR3aa: CASSLDSSDEQFF
v_gene: TRBV28; d_gene: NA; j_gene: TRBJ2-1; abundance: once; CDR3nt: TGTGCCAGCAGTTTATTCTCAGGGCTAGCGTCCCTCAATGAGCAGTTCTTC; CDR3aa: CASSLFSGLASLNEQFF
v_gene: TRBV11-2; d_gene: TRBD1; j_gene: TRBJ2-7; abundance: once; CDR3nt: TGTGCCAGCAGCTCGGCAGGGGGCTACGAGCAGTACTTC; CDR3aa: CASSSAGGYEQYF
v_gene: TRBV4-2; d_gene: NA; j_gene: TRBJ1-2; abundance: NA; CDR3nt: TGTGCCAGCAGCCAAGTCAGGGGTGATGGCTACACCTTC; CDR3aa: CASSQVRGDGYTF